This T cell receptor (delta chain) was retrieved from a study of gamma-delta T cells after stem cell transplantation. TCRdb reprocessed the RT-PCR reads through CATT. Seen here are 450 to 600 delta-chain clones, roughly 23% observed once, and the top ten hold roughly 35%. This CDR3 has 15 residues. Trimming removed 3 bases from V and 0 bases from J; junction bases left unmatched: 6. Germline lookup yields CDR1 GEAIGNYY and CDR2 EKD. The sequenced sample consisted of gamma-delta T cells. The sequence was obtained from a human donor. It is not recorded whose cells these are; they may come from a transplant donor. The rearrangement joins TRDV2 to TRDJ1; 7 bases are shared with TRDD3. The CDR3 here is CACDDLGGHTDKLIF. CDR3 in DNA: TGTGCCTGTGACGACCTTGGGGGACACACCGATAAACTCATCTTT.